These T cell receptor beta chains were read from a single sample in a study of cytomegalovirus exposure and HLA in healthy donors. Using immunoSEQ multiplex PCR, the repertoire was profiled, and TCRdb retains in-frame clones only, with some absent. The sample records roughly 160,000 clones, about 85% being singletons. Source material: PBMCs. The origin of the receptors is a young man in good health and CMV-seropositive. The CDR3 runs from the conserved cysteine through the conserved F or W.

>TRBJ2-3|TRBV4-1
CASSQVPGGSGSSSTDTQYF
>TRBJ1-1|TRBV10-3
CAIGQVNTEAFF
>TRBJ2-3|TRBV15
CATATGVSTDTQYF
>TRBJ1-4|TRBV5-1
CASSLQGGNEKLFF
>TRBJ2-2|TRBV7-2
CASRTTSGTSTGELFF
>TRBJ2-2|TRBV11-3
CASSSYRGQDTGELFF
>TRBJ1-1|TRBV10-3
CAIRAAGQTEAFF
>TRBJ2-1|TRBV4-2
CASSRTSGAFNRYNEQFF
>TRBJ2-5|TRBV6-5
CASSGTEETQYF
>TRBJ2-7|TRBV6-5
CASSYGEYHEQYF
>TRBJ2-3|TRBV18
CASSPPPRTDTQYF
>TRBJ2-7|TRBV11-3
CASSPGTNSYEQYF
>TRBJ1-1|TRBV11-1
CASSFGGGRTLNTEAFF
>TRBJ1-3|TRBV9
CASSVEQGRMGGNTIYF
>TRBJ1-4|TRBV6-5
CASSYSRAGPNEKLFF
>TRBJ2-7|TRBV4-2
CASSQALGTSVYEQYF
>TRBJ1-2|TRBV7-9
CASSGQGVNNGYTF
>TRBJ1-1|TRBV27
CASSPDRGHTEAFF
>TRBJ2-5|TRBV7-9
CASSSLGTSGPPQYF
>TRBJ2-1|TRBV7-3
CASSPGLAGSEQFF
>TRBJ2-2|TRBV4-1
CASSHRQGTTGELFF
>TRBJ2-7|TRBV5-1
CASSLDPNSYEQYF
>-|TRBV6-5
CASSYGGISYEQYF
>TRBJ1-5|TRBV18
CASSPTTGGNQPQHF
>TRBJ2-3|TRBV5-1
CASSLNRVSTDTQYF
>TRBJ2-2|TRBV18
CASSPGLAGNTGELFF
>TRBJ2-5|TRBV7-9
CASTLGDLGREQETQYF
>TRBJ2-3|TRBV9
CASSALSRGGTDTQYF
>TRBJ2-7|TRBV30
CAWKVQGASLYEQYF
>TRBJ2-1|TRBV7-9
CASSLGRESHEQFF
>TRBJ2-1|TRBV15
CATSRDPGSTYNEQFF
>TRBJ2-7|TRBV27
CASNPGRSRNEQYF
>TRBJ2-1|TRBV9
CASSVDPAAGNEQFF
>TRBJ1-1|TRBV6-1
CASSGRNTEAFF
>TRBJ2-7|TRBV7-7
CASSPRLAGAGEQYF